This TCR beta chain was sequenced during a study of T cell responses to AZD1222 COVID-19 vaccine. Assay used: immunoSEQ multiplex PCR; TCRdb lists only in-frame clones, some missing. The sample holds fewer than 200,000 clones, approximately 92% seen once. CDR3 size: 14 residues. V was cut by 0 bases and J by 4 bases, with 9 bases left in between. Germline lookup yields CDR1 LGHNA and CDR2 YSLEER. This clone was recorded once. Antigen unknown. Study-level findings and limits: Spike-specific TCR repertoires showed rising breadth and depth after two AZD1222 doses.

V and J are TRBV4-3 and TRBJ1-1, with D possibly being TRBD1 (6 bases). The sequencing used peripheral blood, collected on day 0 of AZD1222 vaccination. The TCR comes from an adult in good health. DNA for the CDR3: TGCGCCAGCAGCCAAGAGGGGGGCGTCACTGAAGCTTTCTTT. Protein: CASSQEGGVTEAFF.